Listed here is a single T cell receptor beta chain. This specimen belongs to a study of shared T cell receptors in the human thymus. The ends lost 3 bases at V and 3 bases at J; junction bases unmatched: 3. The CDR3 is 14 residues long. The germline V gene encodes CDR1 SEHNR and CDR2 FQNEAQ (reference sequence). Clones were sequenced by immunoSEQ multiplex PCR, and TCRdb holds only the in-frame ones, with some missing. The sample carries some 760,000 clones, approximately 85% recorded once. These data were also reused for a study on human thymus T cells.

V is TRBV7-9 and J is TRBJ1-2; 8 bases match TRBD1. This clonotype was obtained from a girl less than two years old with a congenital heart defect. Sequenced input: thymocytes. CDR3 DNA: TGTGCCAGCAGCTTGGACAGGGCGGACTATGGCTACACCTTC. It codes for CASSLDRADYGYTF.